The 7 T cell receptor beta chains presented below share a single source sample, sequenced in a study of blood T cell repertoires in COVID-19. Some clones are missing from TCRdb's copy, which holds only in-frame ones; the method was immunoSEQ multiplex PCR. Altogether approximately 240,000 clones are present, roughly four fifths being singletons, with the ten largest covering around 3%. The sample was peripheral blood. Receptor source: a woman younger than 45 who had recovered from COVID-19.

The V gene is TRBV9, the J gene TRBJ2-6; a weak D match, TRBD2 (6 bases). CDR3 length: 16 residues. V gave up 4 bases and J gave up 5 bases, with 16 bases separating them. Germline V gene data show CDR1 as SGDLS and CDR2 as YYNGEE. CDR3 residues: CASSMTGELRANVLTF. The DNA for the CDR3 is TGTGCCAGCAGCATGACGGGGGAATTGAGGGCCAACGTCCTGACTTTC.

The rearrangement links TRBV9 to TRBJ2-1, with a tentative D call TRBD1 (6 bases). This CDR3 contains 15 residues. The germline V and J ends were trimmed by 0 bases and 9 bases, with 16 bases remaining between them. CDR1 SGDLS and CDR2 YYNGEE come from the germline V gene. The CDR3 DNA reads as TGTGCCAGCAGCGTAGGACAGGCGCCCAACGGTGAGCAGTTCTTC. Protein: CASSVGQAPNGEQFF.

The V call is TRBV2, the J call TRBJ2-7; possible D gene TRBD2, 5 bases. Trimming pared 5 bases from V and 0 bases from J, leaving 11 bases between. The CDR3 covers 14 residues. Germline V gives CDR1 SNHLY, CDR2 FYNNEI. The CDR3 loop is CASSSGGFSYEQYF. Written as DNA, the CDR3 is TGTGCCAGCAGTAGCGGCGGATTCTCCTACGAGCAGTACTTC.

The rearrangement joins TRBV19 to TRBJ1-4; 7 bases agree with TRBD1. The V gene end was trimmed by 0 bases and the J gene end by 8 bases; junction bases not matched to a gene: 3. This CDR3 comprises 14 residues. Germline loops: CDR1 LNHDA, CDR2 SQIVND (reference sequence). Here the CDR3 reads CASSIDPDREKLFF. CDR3 coding DNA: TGTGCCAGTAGTATAGACCCGGACAGGGAAAAACTGTTTTTT.

This rearrangement joins TRBV30 to TRBJ2-2, with a possible D match to TRBD2 (5 bases). The germline CDR1 and CDR2 sequences are GTSNPN and SVGIG (reference sequence). Trimming took 5 bases from V and 3 from J, leaving 16 bases between them. CDR3 length: 15 residues. The CDR3 DNA sequence: TGTGCCTGGTCCCGTGGCGGGTTACACACCGGGGAGCTGTTTTTT. Encoded protein: CAWSRGGLHTGELFF.

The chain carries TRBV12-2 and TRBJ2-3; the DNA was not used to check the table's D call, TRBD2. TRBV12-2 constitutes a pseudogene. The CDR3 is made up of 17 amino acids. This CDR3 reads CASRLGWLALSTDTQYF. CDR3 nucleotides: TGTGCAAGTCGCTTAGGTTGGCTAGCGCTTAGCACAGATACGCAGTATTTT.

Of note for this clone: Other DNA sequences from this sample encode an identical CDR3 as well. The chain recombines TRBV18 with TRBJ1-2; D is possibly TRBD1 (5 bases). This CDR3 comprises 13 residues. Germline loops: CDR1 KGHSH, CDR2 LQKENI. With 0 bases removed from V and 4 bases from J, the gap between germline ends came to 6 bases. The CDR3 loop reads CASSPPGGYGYTF. CDR3 DNA: TGTGCCAGCTCACCACCGGGGGGCTATGGCTACACCTTC.